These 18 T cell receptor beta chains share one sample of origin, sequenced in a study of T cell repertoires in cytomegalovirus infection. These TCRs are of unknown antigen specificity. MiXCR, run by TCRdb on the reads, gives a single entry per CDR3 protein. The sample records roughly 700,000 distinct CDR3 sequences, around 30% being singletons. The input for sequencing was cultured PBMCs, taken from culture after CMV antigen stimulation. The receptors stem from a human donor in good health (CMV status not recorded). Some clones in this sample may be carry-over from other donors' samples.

The CDR3: CASSQEMGLAVLTPKETQYF. The CDR3 bases are TGCGCCAGCAGCCAAGAAATGGGACTAGCGGTCCTAACCCCAAAGGAGACCCAGTACTTC. This chain links TRBV4-1 with TRBJ2-5; 11 nucleotides line up with TRBD2. With V trimmed by 0 bases and J by 5 bases, 17 bases remained unmatched. The CDR3 is 20 amino acids. The germline CDR1 and CDR2 sequences are MGHRA and YSYEKL.

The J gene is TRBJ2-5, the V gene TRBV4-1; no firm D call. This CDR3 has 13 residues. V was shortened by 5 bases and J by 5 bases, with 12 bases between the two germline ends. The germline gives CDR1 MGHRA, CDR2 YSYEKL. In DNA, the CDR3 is TGCGCCAGCAGCGTTCGGCTTGCGGAGACCCAGTACTTC. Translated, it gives CASSVRLAETQYF.

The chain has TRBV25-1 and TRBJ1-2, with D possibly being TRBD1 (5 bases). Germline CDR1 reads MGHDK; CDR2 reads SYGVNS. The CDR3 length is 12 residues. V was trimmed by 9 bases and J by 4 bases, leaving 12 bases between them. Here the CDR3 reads CASLTAGYGYTF. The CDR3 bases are TGTGCCAGTCTGACAGCGGGCTATGGCTACACCTTC.

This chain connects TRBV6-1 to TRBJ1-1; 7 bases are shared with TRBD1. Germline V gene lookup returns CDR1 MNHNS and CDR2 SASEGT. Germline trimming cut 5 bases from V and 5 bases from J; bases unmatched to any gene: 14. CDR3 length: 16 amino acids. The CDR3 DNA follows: TGTGCCAGCAGTATTCGATCGACAGGGTGGACGACTGAAGCTTTCTTT. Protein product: CASSIRSTGWTTEAFF.

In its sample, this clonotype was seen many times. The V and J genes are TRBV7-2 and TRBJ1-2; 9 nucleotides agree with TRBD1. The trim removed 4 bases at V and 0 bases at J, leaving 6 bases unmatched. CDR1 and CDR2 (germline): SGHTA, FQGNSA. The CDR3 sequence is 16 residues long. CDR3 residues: CASSSRQGGTNYGYTF. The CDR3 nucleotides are TGTGCCAGCAGCTCTCGACAGGGGGGGACTAACTATGGCTACACCTTC.

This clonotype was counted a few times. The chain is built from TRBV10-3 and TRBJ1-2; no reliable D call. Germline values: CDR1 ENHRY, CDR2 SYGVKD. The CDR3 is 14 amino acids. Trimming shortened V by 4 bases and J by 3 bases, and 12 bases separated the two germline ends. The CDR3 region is CAISGQPADYGYTF. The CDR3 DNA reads TGTGCCATCAGTGGCCAGCCAGCCGACTATGGCTACACCTTC.

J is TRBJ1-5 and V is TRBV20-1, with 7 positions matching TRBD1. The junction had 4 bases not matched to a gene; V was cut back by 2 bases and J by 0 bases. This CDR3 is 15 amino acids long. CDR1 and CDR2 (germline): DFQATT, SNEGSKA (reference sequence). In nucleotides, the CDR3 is TGCAGTGCTAGAATCCCAGGGGGTAGCAATCAGCCCCAGCATTTT. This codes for CSARIPGGSNQPQHF.

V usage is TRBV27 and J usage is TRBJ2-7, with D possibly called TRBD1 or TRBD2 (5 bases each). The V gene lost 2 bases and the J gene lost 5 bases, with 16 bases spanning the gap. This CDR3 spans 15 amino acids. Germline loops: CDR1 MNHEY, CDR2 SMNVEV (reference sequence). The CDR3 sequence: CASSLSWGYRNEQYF. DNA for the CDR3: TGTGCCAGCAGTTTAAGTTGGGGGTATAGGAACGAGCAGTACTTC.

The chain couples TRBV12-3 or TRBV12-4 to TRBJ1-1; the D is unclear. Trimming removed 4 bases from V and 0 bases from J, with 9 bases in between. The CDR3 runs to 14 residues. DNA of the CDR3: TGTGCCAGCAGTTACGACACGCTGAACACTGAAGCTTTCTTT. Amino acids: CASSYDTLNTEAFF.

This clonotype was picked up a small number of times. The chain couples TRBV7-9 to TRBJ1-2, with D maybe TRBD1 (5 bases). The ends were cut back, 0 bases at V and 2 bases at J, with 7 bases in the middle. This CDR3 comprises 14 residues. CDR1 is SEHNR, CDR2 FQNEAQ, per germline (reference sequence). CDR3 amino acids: CASSLARENYGYTF. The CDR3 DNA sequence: TGTGCCAGCAGCTTAGCCAGGGAAAACTATGGCTACACCTTC.

The CDR3 spells CASSLDSSRSSGNTIYF. The DNA of the CDR3 is TGCGCCAGCAGCTTGGATTCCTCGAGGAGCTCTGGAAACACCATATATTTT. This sequence joins TRBV5-1 and TRBJ1-3; D remains unclear. Germline-derived CDR1 and CDR2 are SGHRS and YFSETQ. CDR3 size: 17 residues. Trimming pared 0 bases from V and 0 bases from J, leaving 13 bases between.

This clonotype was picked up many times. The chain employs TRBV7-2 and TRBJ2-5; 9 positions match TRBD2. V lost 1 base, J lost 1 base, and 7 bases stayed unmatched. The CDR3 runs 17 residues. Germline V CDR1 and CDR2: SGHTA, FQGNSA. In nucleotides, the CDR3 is TGTGCCAGCAGCTTAGGGATTGGCGGGGGGGCCCAAGAGACCCAGTACTTC. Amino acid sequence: CASSLGIGGGAQETQYF.

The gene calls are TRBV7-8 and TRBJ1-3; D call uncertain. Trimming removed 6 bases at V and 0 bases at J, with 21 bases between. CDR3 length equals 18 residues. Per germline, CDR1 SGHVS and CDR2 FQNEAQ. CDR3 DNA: TGTGCCAGCAGTCCTCGGAGGACCGCGATACGCTCTGGAAACACCATATATTTT. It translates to CASSPRRTAIRSGNTIYF.

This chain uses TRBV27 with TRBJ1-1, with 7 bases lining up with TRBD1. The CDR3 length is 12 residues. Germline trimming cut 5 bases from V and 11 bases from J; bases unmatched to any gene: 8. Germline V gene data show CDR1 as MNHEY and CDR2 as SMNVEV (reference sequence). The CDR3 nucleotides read TGTGCCAGCAGTATAACAGGGGCGCCGGCTTTCTTT. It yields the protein CASSITGAPAFF.

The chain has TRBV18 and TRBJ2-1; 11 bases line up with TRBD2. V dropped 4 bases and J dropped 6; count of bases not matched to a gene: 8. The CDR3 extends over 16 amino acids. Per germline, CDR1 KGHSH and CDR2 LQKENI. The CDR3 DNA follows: TGTGCCAGCTCACTTGTTAGCGGGAGGGCCCTCAATGAGCAGTTCTTC. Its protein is CASSLVSGRALNEQFF.

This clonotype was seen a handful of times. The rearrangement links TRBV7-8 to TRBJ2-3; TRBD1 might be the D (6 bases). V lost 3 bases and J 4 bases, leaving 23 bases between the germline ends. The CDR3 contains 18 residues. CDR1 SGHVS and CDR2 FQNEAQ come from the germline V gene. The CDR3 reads CASSFLGGYRQVPDTQYF. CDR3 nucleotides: TGTGCCAGCAGCTTCTTAGGGGGTTACCGACAGGTCCCAGATACGCAGTATTTT.

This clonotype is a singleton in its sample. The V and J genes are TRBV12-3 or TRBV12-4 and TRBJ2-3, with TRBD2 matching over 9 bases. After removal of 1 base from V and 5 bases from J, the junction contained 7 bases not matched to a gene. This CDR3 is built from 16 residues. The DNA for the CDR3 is TGTGCCAGCAGTTTAGGGCCTAGCGGGGAGGTAGATACGCAGTATTTT. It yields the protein CASSLGPSGEVDTQYF.

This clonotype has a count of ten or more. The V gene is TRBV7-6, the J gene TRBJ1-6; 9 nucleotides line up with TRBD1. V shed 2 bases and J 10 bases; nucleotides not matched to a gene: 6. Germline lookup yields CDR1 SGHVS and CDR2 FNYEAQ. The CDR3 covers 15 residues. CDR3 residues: CASSLTGGAESPLHF. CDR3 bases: TGTGCCAGCAGCTTAACAGGGGGCGCAGAATCACCCCTCCACTTT.